This T cell receptor beta chain is drawn from a study of T cell responses to AZD1222 COVID-19 vaccine. The table came from immunoSEQ multiplex PCR; TCRdb's copy has only in-frame clones and leaves some out. The sample has 150,000 to 160,000 clones; roughly nine tenths are singletons. The CDR3 totals 14 residues. The junction had 6 bases not matched to a gene; V was cut back by 4 bases and J by 4 bases. Germline assignment: CDR1 SGHNT and CDR2 YYREEE (reference sequence). The sequence came from an adult in good health. V usage is TRBV5-4 and J usage is TRBJ2-5; 8 positions match TRBD2. The sample was peripheral blood, taken on day 0 of MenACWY control vaccination. The CDR3 coding sequence is TGTGCCAGCAGCCCCGGACTAGCCGGAGAGACCCAGTACTTC. Its translation is CASSPGLAGETQYF. Together with reference TRBV5-4 and TRBJ2-5, the CDR3 gives the full variable domain: ETGVTQSPTHLIKTRGQQVTLRCSSQSGHNTVSWYQQALGQGPQFIFQYYREEENGRGNFPPRFSGLQFPNYSSELNVNALELDDSALYLCASSPGLAGETQYFGPGTRLLVL.